Listed below are T cell receptor beta chains from one sample, sequenced in a study of identical twins. Each CDR3 protein gets one entry after TCRdb re-called the 5' RACE reads with MiXCR. The data show under 300,000 distinct CDR3 sequences, approximately 12% seen once. The data were also submitted as part of a second study, on yellow fever vaccine responses in identical twins.

Source material: memory (CD45RO+) T cells sorted from blood. Receptors originate from a woman in her late teens or twenties in good health. CDR3s include the opening cysteine and the closing phenylalanine or tryptophan. The order of the fields is clone size, CDR3 length, J gene, D gene, V gene, CDR3 protein, CDR3 DNA. A D gene is named only where the DNA matches it firmly. Clone size is shown for a subset of rows, as once, few, many or a class of expanded clone.

clone_size: many
cdr3_length: 14
j_call: TRBJ2-7
d_call: NA
v_call: TRBV7-7
cdr3_aa: CASSLAVGRYEQYF
cdr3_nt: TGTGCTAGCAGCTTAGCGGTAGGGCGCTACGAGCAGTACTTC

clone_size: few
cdr3_length: 14
j_call: TRBJ2-3
d_call: NA
v_call: TRBV20-1
cdr3_aa: CSARIQLGTDTQYF
cdr3_nt: TGCAGTGCTAGAATACAGTTGGGCACAGATACGCAGTATTTT

clone_size: NA
cdr3_length: 12
j_call: TRBJ2-1
d_call: NA
v_call: TRBV6-6
cdr3_aa: CASEGGGGVRFF
cdr3_nt: TGTGCCAGCGAAGGAGGGGGGGGCGTAAGGTTCTTC

clone_size: NA
cdr3_length: 14
j_call: TRBJ1-3
d_call: NA
v_call: TRBV3-1
cdr3_aa: CASSPGVAGNTIYF
cdr3_nt: TGTGCCAGCAGCCCAGGGGTCGCTGGAAACACCATATATTTT

clone_size: few
cdr3_length: 20
j_call: TRBJ2-1
d_call: TRBD2
v_call: TRBV20-1
cdr3_aa: CSARSETGTSGRYRYNEQFF
cdr3_nt: TGCAGTGCTAGATCCGAGACCGGGACTAGCGGGAGATATAGGTACAATGAGCAGTTCTTC

clone_size: NA
cdr3_length: 14
j_call: TRBJ2-7
d_call: NA
v_call: TRBV5-1
cdr3_aa: CASSLSTLGYEQYF
cdr3_nt: TGCGCCAGCAGCTTAAGTACGCTGGGCTACGAGCAGTACTTC

clone_size: once
cdr3_length: 14
j_call: TRBJ2-1
d_call: TRBD2
v_call: TRBV7-3
cdr3_aa: CASSTSGTRGEQFF
cdr3_nt: TGTGCCAGCAGCACCTCCGGGACTAGGGGAGAGCAGTTCTTC

clone_size: few
cdr3_length: 16
j_call: TRBJ2-7
d_call: TRBD1
v_call: TRBV20-1
cdr3_aa: CSAPGQGLITSYEQYF
cdr3_nt: TGCAGTGCCCCGGGACAGGGCCTAATCACCTCCTACGAGCAGTACTTC

clone_size: many
cdr3_length: 15
j_call: TRBJ2-1
d_call: TRBD1
v_call: TRBV15
cdr3_aa: CATSRRTGVYNEQFF
cdr3_nt: TGTGCCACCAGCAGAAGGACAGGAGTCTACAATGAGCAGTTCTTC

clone_size: many
cdr3_length: 12
j_call: TRBJ1-6
d_call: NA
v_call: TRBV7-2
cdr3_aa: CASSYSNSPLHF
cdr3_nt: TGTGCCAGCAGTTACAGTAATTCACCCCTCCACTTT

clone_size: NA
cdr3_length: 15
j_call: TRBJ2-5
d_call: TRBD1
v_call: TRBV27
cdr3_aa: CASRNRGTVQETQYF
cdr3_nt: TGTGCCAGCAGGAACAGGGGGACCGTGCAAGAGACCCAGTACTTC

clone_size: few
cdr3_length: 14
j_call: TRBJ2-3
d_call: NA
v_call: TRBV24-1
cdr3_aa: CATVDGTSTDTQYF
cdr3_nt: TGTGCCACCGTGGACGGCACTAGCACAGATACGCAGTATTTT

clone_size: NA
cdr3_length: 13
j_call: TRBJ1-1
d_call: NA
v_call: TRBV27
cdr3_aa: CASSHLGETEAFF
cdr3_nt: TGTGCCAGCAGTCACCTGGGGGAGACTGAAGCTTTCTTT

clone_size: few
cdr3_length: 18
j_call: TRBJ2-3
d_call: TRBD2
v_call: TRBV28
cdr3_aa: CASSSTLAGGSAQDTQYF
cdr3_nt: TGTGCCAGCAGTTCAACCCTAGCGGGAGGGTCAGCACAAGATACGCAGTATTTT

clone_size: NA
cdr3_length: 11
j_call: TRBJ1-1
d_call: TRBD1
v_call: TRBV20-1
cdr3_aa: CSAGQGPEAFF
cdr3_nt: TGCAGTGCTGGACAGGGCCCTGAAGCTTTCTTT

clone_size: few
cdr3_length: 18
j_call: TRBJ2-2
d_call: TRBD2
v_call: TRBV27
cdr3_aa: CASSLRNSGLPNTGELFF
cdr3_nt: TGTGCCAGCAGTTTAAGGAATAGCGGGCTACCGAACACCGGGGAGCTGTTTTTT

clone_size: few
cdr3_length: 17
j_call: TRBJ2-3
d_call: NA
v_call: TRBV5-1
cdr3_aa: CASSLGQPSLYTDTQYF
cdr3_nt: TGCGCCAGCAGCTTGGGACAGCCCTCACTCTACACAGATACGCAGTATTTT

clone_size: NA
cdr3_length: 11
j_call: TRBJ2-1
d_call: NA
v_call: TRBV28
cdr3_aa: CASSLGPSTFF
cdr3_nt: TGTGCCAGCAGTTTGGGTCCTAGCACGTTCTTC

clone_size: NA
cdr3_length: 15
j_call: TRBJ2-3
d_call: TRBD2
v_call: TRBV9
cdr3_aa: CASSGLRDYTDTQYF
cdr3_nt: TGTGCCAGCAGCGGTCTCCGGGACTACACAGATACGCAGTATTTT

clone_size: once
cdr3_length: 16
j_call: TRBJ2-5
d_call: TRBD2
v_call: TRBV15
cdr3_aa: CATSRPGLAGQETQYF
cdr3_nt: TGTGCCACCAGCAGACCCGGACTAGCGGGGCAAGAGACCCAGTACTTC

clone_size: many
cdr3_length: 15
j_call: TRBJ2-1
d_call: NA
v_call: TRBV29-1
cdr3_aa: CSVALEGLNYNEQFF
cdr3_nt: TGCAGCGTTGCTTTAGAGGGTTTAAACTACAATGAGCAGTTCTTC

clone_size: few
cdr3_length: 17
j_call: TRBJ2-7
d_call: NA
v_call: TRBV5-1
cdr3_aa: CASSLEFEVASRGEQYF
cdr3_nt: TGCGCCAGCAGCTTGGAATTCGAGGTAGCCTCTAGGGGGGAGCAGTACTTC

clone_size: few
cdr3_length: 15
j_call: TRBJ2-3
d_call: TRBD1
v_call: TRBV3-1
cdr3_aa: CASSPIVGGADTQYF
cdr3_nt: TGTGCCAGCAGCCCTATCGTAGGGGGCGCAGATACGCAGTATTTT

clone_size: NA
cdr3_length: 15
j_call: TRBJ2-3
d_call: NA
v_call: TRBV11-2
cdr3_aa: CASSFLSGGADTQYF
cdr3_nt: TGTGCCAGCAGCTTTCTTTCCGGTGGCGCAGATACGCAGTATTTT

clone_size: many
cdr3_length: 13
j_call: TRBJ1-1
d_call: NA
v_call: TRBV5-1
cdr3_aa: CASSLGGNTEAFF
cdr3_nt: TGTGCCAGCAGTTTGGGTGGGAACACTGAAGCTTTCTTT

clone_size: NA
cdr3_length: 15
j_call: TRBJ2-2
d_call: TRBD1
v_call: TRBV6-1
cdr3_aa: CASSEPGQGTGELFF
cdr3_nt: TGTGCCAGCAGTGAACCGGGACAGGGGACCGGGGAGCTGTTTTTT

clone_size: few
cdr3_length: 11
j_call: TRBJ2-7
d_call: NA
v_call: TRBV6-2/TRBV6-3
cdr3_aa: CASQDGYEQYF
cdr3_nt: TGTGCCAGCCAGGACGGATACGAGCAGTACTTC

clone_size: few
cdr3_length: 15
j_call: TRBJ2-3
d_call: NA
v_call: TRBV5-6
cdr3_aa: CASRFSGRSTDTQYF
cdr3_nt: TGTGCCAGCAGGTTTAGCGGCCGAAGCACAGATACGCAGTATTTT

clone_size: few
cdr3_length: 18
j_call: TRBJ2-3
d_call: TRBD2
v_call: TRBV12-3/TRBV12-4
cdr3_aa: CASSLGTSGSINTDTQYF
cdr3_nt: TGTGCCAGCAGTTTAGGGACTAGCGGGAGTATCAACACAGATACGCAGTATTTT

clone_size: NA
cdr3_length: 13
j_call: TRBJ1-4
d_call: TRBD1
v_call: TRBV29-1
cdr3_aa: CSVLQGTNEKLFF
cdr3_nt: TGCAGCGTACTACAGGGGACTAATGAAAAACTGTTTTTT

clone_size: NA
cdr3_length: 14
j_call: TRBJ2-5
d_call: NA
v_call: TRBV7-2
cdr3_aa: CASSPLFVQETQYF
cdr3_nt: TGTGCCAGCAGCCCCCTATTCGTTCAAGAGACCCAGTACTTC

clone_size: once
cdr3_length: 17
j_call: TRBJ2-1
d_call: TRBD2
v_call: TRBV5-1
cdr3_aa: CASSPIVGGLAYNEQFF
cdr3_nt: TGCGCCAGCAGCCCGATCGTGGGGGGACTAGCGTACAATGAGCAGTTCTTC

clone_size: few
cdr3_length: 12
j_call: TRBJ1-5
d_call: NA
v_call: TRBV29-1
cdr3_aa: CSVGVQGQPQHF
cdr3_nt: TGCAGCGTTGGAGTTCAGGGACAGCCCCAGCATTTT

clone_size: NA
cdr3_length: 18
j_call: TRBJ2-1
d_call: TRBD2
v_call: TRBV11-2
cdr3_aa: CASSLRGGGGSSYNEQFF
cdr3_nt: TGTGCCAGCAGCTTAAGGGGAGGAGGCGGGAGCTCCTACAATGAGCAGTTCTTC

clone_size: NA
cdr3_length: 15
j_call: TRBJ1-6
d_call: NA
v_call: TRBV7-2
cdr3_aa: CASSLGASQNSPLHF
cdr3_nt: TGTGCCAGCAGCTTAGGTGCCAGTCAAAATTCACCCCTCCACTTT

clone_size: many
cdr3_length: 14
j_call: TRBJ2-1
d_call: NA
v_call: TRBV12-3/TRBV12-4
cdr3_aa: CASSLRGSNNEQFF
cdr3_nt: TGTGCCAGCAGTTTAAGGGGGTCAAACAATGAGCAGTTCTTC

clone_size: many
cdr3_length: 14
j_call: TRBJ2-5
d_call: TRBD2
v_call: TRBV7-2
cdr3_aa: CAIRGLAGDETQYF
cdr3_nt: TGTGCCATCCGGGGGCTAGCGGGTGACGAGACCCAGTACTTC

clone_size: few
cdr3_length: 18
j_call: TRBJ2-5
d_call: TRBD2
v_call: TRBV20-1
cdr3_aa: CSARVLAGGDRNQETQYF
cdr3_nt: TGCAGTGCTAGGGTACTAGCGGGAGGCGATCGAAACCAAGAGACCCAGTACTTC

clone_size: once
cdr3_length: 14
j_call: TRBJ2-2
d_call: TRBD2
v_call: TRBV20-1
cdr3_aa: CSASGLAGGGELFF
cdr3_nt: TGCAGTGCTAGTGGACTAGCGGGGGGCGGGGAGCTGTTTTTT

clone_size: many
cdr3_length: 14
j_call: TRBJ1-6
d_call: TRBD1
v_call: TRBV15
cdr3_aa: CATSRDRGLSPLHF
cdr3_nt: TGTGCCACCAGCAGGGACAGGGGGCTTTCACCCCTCCACTTT

clone_size: NA
cdr3_length: 15
j_call: TRBJ2-3
d_call: NA
v_call: TRBV18
cdr3_aa: CASSPSSVGTDTQYF
cdr3_nt: TGTGCCAGCTCACCATCAAGCGTAGGTACAGATACGCAGTATTTT

clone_size: many
cdr3_length: 15
j_call: TRBJ2-1
d_call: TRBD2
v_call: TRBV14
cdr3_aa: CASSQGTSGNNEQFF
cdr3_nt: TGTGCCAGCAGCCAAGGGACTAGCGGGAACAATGAGCAGTTCTTC

clone_size: few
cdr3_length: 14
j_call: TRBJ2-2
d_call: NA
v_call: TRBV12-3/TRBV12-4
cdr3_aa: CASNDQSSTGELFF
cdr3_nt: TGTGCCAGCAACGACCAGAGTTCCACCGGGGAGCTGTTTTTT

clone_size: NA
cdr3_length: 14
j_call: TRBJ1-1
d_call: NA
v_call: TRBV7-8
cdr3_aa: CASSFAGPLTEAFF
cdr3_nt: TGTGCCAGCAGCTTCGCGGGGCCACTTACTGAAGCTTTCTTT

clone_size: many
cdr3_length: 16
j_call: TRBJ2-1
d_call: TRBD2
v_call: TRBV12-3/TRBV12-4
cdr3_aa: CASSFGPSGTYNEQFF
cdr3_nt: TGTGCCAGCAGTTTCGGCCCTAGCGGGACCTACAATGAGCAGTTCTTC